This T cell receptor beta chain was identified during a study of cytomegalovirus exposure and HLA in healthy donors. Broader study findings: Several top significant clusters appeared, in a later analysis, to be linked to common viral pathogens. The HLA-A and HLA-B alleles of most subjects were reportedly predicted accurately from TCR beta sequences. Later genetic work tied a missense DCLRE1C variant to beta-chain V and J trimming.

CDR1 and CDR2 from the germline V gene are SGHRS and YFSETQ. This CDR3 is built from 16 residues. V dropped 2 bases and J dropped 4; count of bases not matched to a gene: 5. This clone was found once. Antigen specificity is unknown. 13 Jbeta primers and 60 Vbeta primers were used for the PCR. Produced via immunoSEQ multiplex PCR; TCRdb's table is partial and in-frame only. The table includes over 140,000 clones, around 80% detected once. The V call is TRBV5-1, the J call TRBJ2-5; 13 bases fit TRBD2. This TCR derives from a man aged 25 to 45 in good health and CMV-seropositive. What was sequenced was PBMCs. The CDR3 is CASSFAGTSGIETQYF. The CDR3 nucleotides are TGCGCCAGCAGCTTCGCCGGGACTAGCGGGATAGAGACCCAGTACTTC.